This TCR beta chain originates from a study of blood T cell repertoires in COVID-19. Across the whole study: From the United States, Italy and Spain came samples of acute and convalescent COVID-19.

Trimming pared 3 bases from V and 6 bases from J, leaving 15 bases between. This CDR3 comprises 15 residues. CDR1 is KGHSH, CDR2 LQKENI, per germline. In its sample, this clone was seen once. Authors' data handling: Estimated nucleated cell counts came from reference gene primer amplification. Measured with immunoSEQ multiplex PCR; TCRdb has only the in-frame clones, and not every one. That table gives V, J and clone size, and the DNA gave D and trimming. The sample gives some 250,000 clones, approximately 86% of which show up once; over 3% is in the top ten. Sequencing was performed on peripheral blood. The sequence was collected from a woman aged 25 to 39 who had recovered from COVID-19. V and J are TRBV18 and TRBJ2-1, with TRBD1 as a possible D gene (6 bases). This chain's CDR3 is CASSPKRQGSNEQFF. CDR3 nucleotides: TGTGCCAGCTCACCGAAGAGGCAGGGGAGCAATGAGCAGTTCTTC.